A single sample gave rise to the 22 T cell receptor beta chains below, sequenced in a study of shared clonotypes between healthy human individuals (TCRdb year 2020). CD8 naive samples were obtained by positive selection for CCR7 among CD45RO-negative cells, yielding a CD45RA+CCR7+ population from which TemRA cells were excluded. Library preparation was by the immunoSEQ multiplex PCR assay. Drawn from immuneACCESS, this table holds only the in-frame rearrangements with V and J called that TCRdb kept. Clones are partly lost; checked studies trace under half to an unresolved V gene and leave the rest unexplained. For this sample the table gives roughly 2,000,000 clones, of which 85% to 95% were detected only once. Clones ranked in the top ten supply around 1% of the sample. Sequencing was done on a sample of naive CD8+ T cells sorted from blood. What this sample's cell subset or site label stands for: CD45RA+CCR7+. The source of these receptors is a man aged 18 to 29 in good health.

This clone has a single count. The V and J genes are TRBV5-4 and TRBJ2-7; possible D gene TRBD2, 6 bases. V was pared by 6 bases and J by 6 bases, with 10 bases between. CDR1 is SGHNT and CDR2 is YYREEE in the germline V gene (reference sequence). CDR3 length: 11 amino acids. The CDR3 here is CASTFSGEQYF. CDR3 DNA sequence: TGTGCCAGCACGTTTAGCGGCGAGCAGTACTTC. Full variable domain (remainder filled in from reference TRBV5-4 and TRBJ2-7): ETGVTQSPTHLIKTRGQQVTLRCSSQSGHNTVSWYQQALGQGPQFIFQYYREEENGRGNFPPRFSGLQFPNYSSELNVNALELDDSALYLCASTFSGEQYFGPGTRLTVT.

The V call is TRBV18, the J call TRBJ2-5, with 7 bases identical to TRBD1. CDR3 length: 14 amino acids. J lost 1 base, V lost 6 bases, and 5 bases had no gene match. Germline CDR1 KGHSH, CDR2 LQKENI. CDR3 coding DNA: TGTGCCAGCTCCACAACAGGGGTCCAAGAGACCCAGTACTTC. It encodes CASSTTGVQETQYF.

The sample holds one count of this clone. This chain links TRBV2 with TRBJ1-5; no firm D call. The CDR3 consists of 14 residues. Trimming cost V 7 bases and J 8 bases, with 18 bases left between them. Germline V gene data show CDR1 as SNHLY and CDR2 as FYNNEI. The CDR3 sequence: CASTKLPPSEPQHF. The CDR3 DNA reads TGTGCCAGCACCAAATTGCCTCCCAGCGAGCCCCAGCATTTT.

The chain is built from TRBV7-9 and TRBJ1-4, with D possibly matching TRBD1 (5 bases). Trimming removed 4 bases at V and 3 bases at J, with 6 bases between. Germline lookup yields CDR1 SEHNR and CDR2 FQNEAQ (reference sequence). CDR3 size: 13 residues. For the CDR3, the DNA is TGTGCCAGCAGCTGGGGCTCTAATGAAAAACTGTTTTTT. It translates to CASSWGSNEKLFF. Looking up the rest from reference TRBV7-9 and TRBJ1-4 gives the full variable domain: DTGVSQNPRHKITKRGQNVTFRCDPISEHNRLYWYRQTLGQGPEFLTYFQNEAQLEKSRLLSDRFSAERPKGSFSTLEIQRTEQGDSAMYLCASSWGSNEKLFFGSGTQLSVL.

The chain uses TRBV5-1 and TRBJ1-1; D is possibly TRBD1 (6 bases). In germline, CDR1 is SGHRS, CDR2 YFSETQ. This CDR3 is 14 amino acids long. Trimming removed 2 bases at V and 4 bases at J, with 12 bases between. CDR3 DNA sequence: TGCGCCAGCAGCTTCGGGGGGCACGGCACTGAAGCTTTCTTT. It codes for CASSFGGHGTEAFF.

The chain couples TRBV7-9 to TRBJ2-7, with D possibly matching TRBD1 (6 bases). The CDR3 totals 14 residues. V was shortened by 3 bases and J by 4 bases, with 13 bases between the two germline ends. CDR1 SEHNR and CDR2 FQNEAQ come from the germline V gene (reference sequence). CDR3 region: CASSFPGQIYEQYF. The CDR3 region has the DNA TGTGCCAGCAGCTTCCCGGGACAAATTTACGAGCAGTACTTC.

Here the CDR3 reads CASSSMVGGSYNEQFF. CDR3 in DNA: TGTGCCAGCAGTTCCATGGTAGGGGGATCTTACAATGAGCAGTTCTTC. This chain links TRBV7-9 with TRBJ2-1; perhaps TRBD1 as D (6 bases). V was shortened by 6 bases and J by 4 bases, with 19 bases between the two germline ends. The CDR3 runs 16 residues. CDR1 is SEHNR, CDR2 FQNEAQ, per germline (reference sequence).

This chain connects TRBV19 to TRBJ2-7; D is possibly TRBD1 (6 bases). Trimming removed 9 bases at V and 2 bases at J, with 17 bases between. The CDR3 loop spans 14 amino acids. The germline V gene has CDR1 LNHDA and CDR2 SQIVND (reference sequence). CDR3 sequence: CARDRGQRTYEQYF. The CDR3 nucleotides are TGTGCCAGGGACCGGGGACAAAGAACCTACGAGCAGTACTTC.

This chain connects TRBV19 to TRBJ1-4; D remains ambiguous. The CDR3 spans 11 residues. Trimming cost V 7 bases and J 12 bases, with 12 bases left between them. Per the germline V gene, CDR1 is LNHDA and CDR2 is SQIVND (reference sequence). The CDR3 reads CASIYGGELFF. The CDR3 bases are TGTGCCAGTATATATGGTGGAGAACTGTTTTTT.

This clone was detected once. The genes are TRBV5-4 and TRBJ1-3, with D maybe TRBD1 (5 bases). The germline V gene has CDR1 SGHNT and CDR2 YYREEE (reference sequence). This CDR3 comprises 16 residues. V lost 0 bases and J lost 4, with 14 bases in between. The CDR3 DNA reads as TGTGCCAGCAGCTTGGAATCGGGGGTTGGAGGAAACACCATATATTTT. Residues: CASSLESGVGGNTIYF. Using reference TRBV5-4 and TRBJ1-3 for the parts outside the CDR3, the full variable domain is ETGVTQSPTHLIKTRGQQVTLRCSSQSGHNTVSWYQQALGQGPQFIFQYYREEENGRGNFPPRFSGLQFPNYSSELNVNALELDDSALYLCASSLESGVGGNTIYFGEGSWLTVV.

This rearrangement joins TRBV5-1 to TRBJ2-7; TRBD1 matches at 11 bases. The V gene end was trimmed by 5 bases and the J gene end by 5 bases; junction bases not matched to a gene: 3. The CDR3 runs to 13 residues. The germline V gene has CDR1 SGHRS and CDR2 YFSETQ. The CDR3 DNA reads as TGCGCCAGCAGACCGGGACAGGGGGACGAGCAGTACTTC. Translating it yields CASRPGQGDEQYF.

The CDR3 region has the DNA TGCGCCAGCAGCCCGGACTCGCATAGCTCCTATAATTCACCCCTCCACTTT. Amino acids: CASSPDSHSSYNSPLHF. This rearrangement joins TRBV4-1 to TRBJ1-6; D is ambiguous. Trimming removed 4 bases at V and 0 bases at J, with 13 bases between. The CDR3 totals 17 residues. Germline V gives CDR1 MGHRA, CDR2 YSYEKL.

This clone was counted once. V gene TRBV6-4 combines with J gene TRBJ1-2; D uncertain. V was trimmed by 6 bases and J by 2 bases, leaving 10 bases between them. The CDR3 extends over 13 amino acids. CDR1 is MRHNA, CDR2 SNTAGT, per germline. CDR3 loop: CASSPGINYGYTF. CDR3 bases: TGTGCCAGCAGCCCCGGGATAAACTATGGCTACACCTTC.

The rearrangement joins TRBV6-5 to TRBJ1-1; D remains unclear. Germline CDR1 MNHEY, CDR2 SVGAGI. Trimming removed 0 bases at V and 1 base at J, with 6 bases between. The CDR3 contains 14 residues. The CDR3 DNA reads TGTGCCAGCAGTTACTCATACACGAACACTGAAGCTTTCTTT. Translation: CASSYSYTNTEAFF.

This clone occurred once. The V and J genes are TRBV13 and TRBJ2-1; 9 bases line up with TRBD1. V dropped 6 bases and J dropped 0; count of bases not matched to a gene: 3. The germline V gene encodes CDR1 PRHDT and CDR2 FYEKMQ (reference sequence). This CDR3 is built from 15 residues. Written as DNA, the CDR3 is TGTGCCAGCAGAGGGACAGGGAGCTCCTACAATGAGCAGTTCTTC. This codes for CASRGTGSSYNEQFF. The full variable domain, in which reference TRBV13 and TRBJ2-1 provide the parts outside the CDR3, is AAGVIQSPRHLIKEKRETATLKCYPIPRHDTVYWYQQGPGQDPQFLISFYEKMQSDKGSIPDRFSAQQFSDYHSELNMSSLELGDSALYFCASRGTGSSYNEQFFGPGTRLTVL.

Points on this clone: At the DNA level, this CDR3 is encoded by other sequences in the same sample as well. The chain combines TRBV19 with TRBJ2-1, with 8 bases fitting TRBD2. In germline, CDR1 is LNHDA, CDR2 SQIVND (reference sequence). Trimming cost V 5 bases and J 1 base; bases outside gene matches: 4. The CDR3 runs 15 residues. CDR3 nucleotide sequence: TGTGCCAGTAGTTTAGCGGGATCGTCCTACAATGAGCAGTTCTTC. Translated: CASSLAGSSYNEQFF.

V is TRBV6-1 and J is TRBJ2-1, with 13 bases lining up with TRBD2. V shed 3 bases and J 7 bases; nucleotides not matched to a gene: 6. The CDR3 length is 16 residues. Germline V CDR1 and CDR2: MNHNS, SASEGT. CDR3: CASSDPTSGRDNEQFF. CDR3 nucleotides: TGTGCCAGCAGTGATCCAACTAGCGGGAGGGATAATGAGCAGTTCTTC.

The genes are TRBV11-3 and TRBJ1-6; D gene uncertain. Trimming stripped 5 bases from V and 0 bases from J, with 11 bases between. The CDR3 contains 16 residues. Germline CDR1 and CDR2: SGHNT and YENEEA. Written as DNA, the CDR3 is TGTGCCAGCAGCCTCCACCCTAGCTCCTATAATTCACCCCTCCACTTT. Its translation: CASSLHPSSYNSPLHF.

The genes are TRBV15 and TRBJ2-5; 8 positions match TRBD1. The CDR3 contains 14 residues. The V gene's germline CDR1 is LNHNV and CDR2 YYDKDF (reference sequence). Trimming took 3 bases from V and 5 from J; bases not matched to a gene: 5. This CDR3 is CATSSGTGRETQYF. The CDR3 coding sequence is TGTGCCACCAGCAGCGGGACAGGAAGGGAGACCCAGTACTTC.

Details on this clone: This sample includes further DNA sequences coding for the same CDR3. The V call is TRBV9, the J call TRBJ2-3; TRBD2 aligns across 12 bases. This CDR3 spans 16 amino acids. In germline, CDR1 is SGDLS, CDR2 YYNGEE. V gave up 4 bases and J gave up 3 bases; unmatched junction bases: 6. In DNA form, the CDR3 reads TGTGCCAGCAGCTCACCGACTAGCGGGGGTACAGATACGCAGTATTTT. Translation: CASSSPTSGGTDTQYF.

The chain is built from TRBV13 and TRBJ2-7; the match to TRBD1 covers 8 bases. Trimming removed 6 bases from V and 6 bases from J; junction bases left unmatched: 10. Germline values: CDR1 PRHDT, CDR2 FYEKMQ (reference sequence). CDR3 length: 14 amino acids. In DNA form, the CDR3 reads TGTGCCAGCAGTTCAGGGGGCTCATCGGTCGAGCAGTACTTC. It translates to CASSSGGSSVEQYF.

V usage is TRBV7-9 and J usage is TRBJ2-5; D is ambiguous. Germline CDR1 SEHNR, CDR2 FQNEAQ (reference sequence). CDR3 size: 13 residues. Trimming cost V 5 bases and J 0 bases, with 7 bases left between them. The CDR3 region is CASSHGHQETQYF. CDR3 sequence (DNA): TGTGCCAGCAGCCACGGGCACCAAGAGACCCAGTACTTC.